Listed below are T cell receptor beta chains from one sample, sequenced in a study of blood T cells in healthy people across ages. TCRdb called the 5' RACE reads again in MiXCR, with one record for every CDR3 protein. The data show fewer than 2,000,000 distinct CDR3 sequences, about two fifths seen once. The sequencing sample was made of blood. These receptors were obtained from a human donor in good health. Each CDR3 is given with its conserved first and last residue. The D gene is left open where the match is weak. Clone size is shown for a subset of rows, as once, few, many or a class of expanded clone.

abundance: .; len: 16; d_gene: .; v_gene: TRBV12-3/TRBV12-4; j_gene: TRBJ2-1; CDR3nt: TGTGCCAGCAGCTTTAAGGGGACAAAAAATTACAATGAGCAGTTCTTC; CDR3aa: CASSFKGTKNYNEQFF
abundance: few; len: 13; d_gene: .; v_gene: TRBV4-3; j_gene: TRBJ2-5; CDR3nt: TGCGCCAGCAGCCTTTATTCGGGGGAGACCCAGTACTTC; CDR3aa: CASSLYSGETQYF
abundance: .; len: 13; d_gene: .; v_gene: TRBV10-3; j_gene: TRBJ2-7; CDR3nt: TGTGCATCCGCCGGCGGACAGTCCTACGAGCAGTACTTC; CDR3aa: CASAGGQSYEQYF
abundance: .; len: 14; d_gene: .; v_gene: TRBV12-3/TRBV12-4; j_gene: TRBJ1-2; CDR3nt: TGTGCCAGCAGTCATACGAGACTAAACTATGGCTACACCTTC; CDR3aa: CASSHTRLNYGYTF
abundance: .; len: 16; d_gene: .; v_gene: TRBV6-1; j_gene: TRBJ2-4; CDR3nt: TGTGCCAGCACTCCCTCCCCGCTAGGAAACAAAAACATTCAGTACTTC; CDR3aa: CASTPSPLGNKNIQYF
abundance: .; len: 13; d_gene: .; v_gene: TRBV20-1; j_gene: TRBJ1-5; CDR3nt: TGCAGTGCTAGTAGGGACCCTTCTCAGCCCCAGCATTTT; CDR3aa: CSASRDPSQPQHF
abundance: few; len: 15; d_gene: .; v_gene: TRBV4-3; j_gene: TRBJ1-1; CDR3nt: TGCGCCAGCAGCCAAGATTTTCCAGAGGGCACTGAAGCTTTCTTT; CDR3aa: CASSQDFPEGTEAFF
abundance: .; len: 13; d_gene: .; v_gene: TRBV3-1; j_gene: TRBJ1-6; CDR3nt: TGTGCCAGCCGCGCACAATATAATTCACCCCTCCACTTT; CDR3aa: CASRAQYNSPLHF
abundance: .; len: 16; d_gene: .; v_gene: TRBV11-2; j_gene: TRBJ2-1; CDR3nt: TGTGCCAGCAGCTCGTTGCTTCACAGGCTAGGGCATGAGCAGTTCTTC; CDR3aa: CASSSLLHRLGHEQFF
abundance: few; len: 15; d_gene: .; v_gene: TRBV10-3; j_gene: TRBJ2-7; CDR3nt: TGTACCATCAGTGAGTCGGCGATGCCCTCCTACGAGCAGTACTTC; CDR3aa: CTISESAMPSYEQYF
abundance: few; len: 13; d_gene: .; v_gene: TRBV15; j_gene: TRBJ1-1; CDR3nt: TGTGCCACCAGCAGGGAGAGGGGGACTGAAGCTTTCTTT; CDR3aa: CATSRERGTEAFF
abundance: .; len: 13; d_gene: .; v_gene: TRBV6-6; j_gene: TRBJ1-2; CDR3nt: TGTGCCAGCAGTTACAGCCAAGACTATGGCTACACCTTC; CDR3aa: CASSYSQDYGYTF
abundance: .; len: 12; d_gene: TRBD1; v_gene: TRBV29-1; j_gene: TRBJ2-2; CDR3nt: TGCAGCGGTACAGGGGGCGGCGGGGAGCTGTTTTTT; CDR3aa: CSGTGGGGELFF
abundance: once; len: 15; d_gene: .; v_gene: TRBV12-3/TRBV12-4; j_gene: TRBJ2-1; CDR3nt: TGTGCCAGCAGTTCATATTCTACCGGGGAGAATGAGCAGTTCTTC; CDR3aa: CASSSYSTGENEQFF
abundance: .; len: 16; d_gene: .; v_gene: TRBV5-1; j_gene: TRBJ2-1; CDR3nt: TGCGCCAGCAGCTTAAGAACACCTATCTCCTACAATGAGCAGTTCTTC; CDR3aa: CASSLRTPISYNEQFF
abundance: few; len: 15; d_gene: .; v_gene: TRBV4-1; j_gene: TRBJ2-5; CDR3nt: TGCGCCAGCAGCCAAGATGGTTTACGGAGCGATGAGCAGTACTTC; CDR3aa: CASSQDGLRSDEQYF
abundance: .; len: 13; d_gene: TRBD1; v_gene: TRBV20-1; j_gene: TRBJ1-5; CDR3nt: TGCAGTGCTCCCGGGACAGGGAATCAGCTCCAGCATTTT; CDR3aa: CSAPGTGNQLQHF
abundance: .; len: 14; d_gene: .; v_gene: TRBV7-2; j_gene: TRBJ1-2; CDR3nt: TGTGCCAGCAGCTCTCGACAGAACCTTTATGGCTACACCTTC; CDR3aa: CASSSRQNLYGYTF
abundance: .; len: 15; d_gene: .; v_gene: TRBV21-1; j_gene: TRBJ2-4; CDR3nt: TGTGCCAGCAGCAAAGCGGTTTGGACCAAAAACATTCAGTACTTC; CDR3aa: CASSKAVWTKNIQYF
abundance: many; len: 15; d_gene: .; v_gene: TRBV20-1; j_gene: TRBJ2-7; CDR3nt: TGCAGTGCTAAAGACGAACAGGGCCCCTCCTACGAGCAGTACTTC; CDR3aa: CSAKDEQGPSYEQYF
abundance: .; len: 12; d_gene: .; v_gene: TRBV2; j_gene: TRBJ2-1; CDR3nt: TGTGCCAGCAGTGAACACGGAAATGAGCAGTTCTTC; CDR3aa: CASSEHGNEQFF
abundance: .; len: 19; d_gene: TRBD1; v_gene: TRBV12-5; j_gene: TRBJ1-2; CDR3nt: TGTGCTAGTGGTTTTACTACGGAGGATGAGACAGGGTCTGAATCTGGCTACACCTTC; CDR3aa: CASGFTTEDETGSESGYTF
abundance: once; len: 14; d_gene: TRBD2; v_gene: TRBV28; j_gene: TRBJ2-1; CDR3nt: TGTGCCAGCAGGGGGACTAGCCTGCTCAATGAGCAGTTCTTC; CDR3aa: CASRGTSLLNEQFF
abundance: few; len: 14; d_gene: TRBD1; v_gene: TRBV20-1; j_gene: TRBJ1-2; CDR3nt: TGCAGTGCTAGAGCGCCTCTGACAGGGGATGGCTACACCTTC; CDR3aa: CSARAPLTGDGYTF
abundance: once; len: 13; d_gene: .; v_gene: TRBV7-9; j_gene: TRBJ1-1; CDR3nt: TGTGCCAACAGCTTAAGGGCGGGCACTGAAGCTTTCTTT; CDR3aa: CANSLRAGTEAFF
abundance: few; len: 15; d_gene: .; v_gene: TRBV20-1; j_gene: TRBJ2-2; CDR3nt: TGCAGTGCTAGAGGCAGGGTGGCCGACACCGGGGAGCTGTTTTTT; CDR3aa: CSARGRVADTGELFF
abundance: .; len: 13; d_gene: TRBD1; v_gene: TRBV20-1; j_gene: TRBJ1-1; CDR3nt: TGCAGTGCCGCGACAGGGACAGTCTCTGAAGCTTTCTTT; CDR3aa: CSAATGTVSEAFF
abundance: once; len: 14; d_gene: .; v_gene: TRBV29-1; j_gene: TRBJ2-3; CDR3nt: TGCAGCGTTCCACAGCTTGCTAGCACAGATACGCAGTATTTT; CDR3aa: CSVPQLASTDTQYF
abundance: .; len: 14; d_gene: TRBD1; v_gene: TRBV20-1; j_gene: TRBJ2-5; CDR3nt: TGCAGTGCTAGCTTTGGACAGGGTGTGGAGACCCAGTACTTC; CDR3aa: CSASFGQGVETQYF
abundance: few; len: 16; d_gene: .; v_gene: TRBV10-3; j_gene: TRBJ1-2; CDR3nt: TGTGCCATCAGTGACCCCGCAGAGGGGTCCCTCTGGGGCTACACCTTC; CDR3aa: CAISDPAEGSLWGYTF
abundance: .; len: 13; d_gene: .; v_gene: TRBV9; j_gene: TRBJ1-1; CDR3nt: TGTGCCAGCAGCGTAAAGGTCGGCACTGAAGCTTTCTTT; CDR3aa: CASSVKVGTEAFF
abundance: .; len: 17; d_gene: .; v_gene: TRBV6-1; j_gene: TRBJ1-1; CDR3nt: TGTGCCAGCGGAGCTGGCCCTGGACGGACAGTAGACACTGAAGCTTTCTTT; CDR3aa: CASGAGPGRTVDTEAFF
abundance: few; len: 13; d_gene: .; v_gene: TRBV4-1; j_gene: TRBJ2-7; CDR3nt: TGCGCCAGCAGCTCCAGCTTTACCTACGAGCAGTATTTC; CDR3aa: CASSSSFTYEQYF
abundance: .; len: 11; d_gene: .; v_gene: TRBV12-3/TRBV12-4; j_gene: TRBJ1-1; CDR3nt: TGTGCCAGCACCTCGGCGTTAGAAGCTTTCTTT; CDR3aa: CASTSALEAFF
abundance: .; len: 15; d_gene: TRBD1; v_gene: TRBV4-2; j_gene: TRBJ1-1; CDR3nt: TGTGCCAGCAGCCAAGTTAGGGGGCCGGGCACTGAAGCTTTCTTT; CDR3aa: CASSQVRGPGTEAFF
abundance: few; len: 15; d_gene: TRBD1; v_gene: TRBV3-1; j_gene: TRBJ1-2; CDR3nt: TGTGCCAGCAGCCAAGGGACAGGGATAAACTATGGCTACACCTTC; CDR3aa: CASSQGTGINYGYTF
abundance: .; len: 14; d_gene: .; v_gene: TRBV5-1; j_gene: TRBJ1-1; CDR3nt: TGCGCCAGCAGGTACCGAGACCTGAACACTGAAGCTTTCTTT; CDR3aa: CASRYRDLNTEAFF
abundance: .; len: 15; d_gene: TRBD1; v_gene: TRBV7-2; j_gene: TRBJ1-4; CDR3nt: TGTGCCAGCAGCCCGCAGACAGGGAGGGGGGAAAAACTGTTTTTT; CDR3aa: CASSPQTGRGEKLFF
abundance: .; len: 14; d_gene: .; v_gene: TRBV15; j_gene: TRBJ1-4; CDR3nt: TGTGCCACCACGCCGGGACACAGTAATGAAAAACTGTTTTTT; CDR3aa: CATTPGHSNEKLFF
abundance: .; len: 9; d_gene: .; v_gene: TRBV6-2/TRBV6-3; j_gene: TRBJ1-2; CDR3nt: TGTGCCAGCAGTTACCCCTACACCTTC; CDR3aa: CASSYPYTF
abundance: .; len: 15; d_gene: TRBD1; v_gene: TRBV28; j_gene: TRBJ2-7; CDR3nt: TGTGCCAGCAGTCACCCCGTGACAGGGGGCTACGAGCAGTACTTC; CDR3aa: CASSHPVTGGYEQYF
abundance: .; len: 14; d_gene: .; v_gene: TRBV27; j_gene: TRBJ2-7; CDR3nt: TGTGCCAGCAGTCCGGTCGAGGGTTCCTACGAGCAGTACTTC; CDR3aa: CASSPVEGSYEQYF
abundance: few; len: 14; d_gene: .; v_gene: TRBV4-3; j_gene: TRBJ2-5; CDR3nt: TGCGCCAGCAGCCAAGAGGCACAATGGGGGACCCAGTACTTC; CDR3aa: CASSQEAQWGTQYF
abundance: .; len: 15; d_gene: .; v_gene: TRBV5-6; j_gene: TRBJ2-5; CDR3nt: TGTGCCAGCACCCCGAGTACGGCCTTACAAGAGACCCAGTACTTC; CDR3aa: CASTPSTALQETQYF
abundance: .; len: 16; d_gene: TRBD1; v_gene: TRBV4-3; j_gene: TRBJ2-1; CDR3nt: TGCGCCAGCAGCCACGCGGGACAGGGGGACTACAATGAGCAGTTCTTC; CDR3aa: CASSHAGQGDYNEQFF
abundance: few; len: 13; d_gene: .; v_gene: TRBV9; j_gene: TRBJ2-5; CDR3nt: TGTGCCAGCAGTGTCAGGGGGGGAGAGACCCAGTACTTC; CDR3aa: CASSVRGGETQYF
abundance: .; len: 14; d_gene: TRBD1; v_gene: TRBV4-1; j_gene: TRBJ1-4; CDR3nt: TGCGCCAGCAGCCAAGACCGGGACAGACTAAAACTGTTTTTT; CDR3aa: CASSQDRDRLKLFF
abundance: .; len: 17; d_gene: .; v_gene: TRBV4-2; j_gene: TRBJ1-6; CDR3nt: TGTGCCAGCAGCCAAGAACTGGGTGAGGGGGTAAGATCACCCCTCCACTTT; CDR3aa: CASSQELGEGVRSPLHF
abundance: .; len: 14; d_gene: .; v_gene: TRBV11-2; j_gene: TRBJ2-1; CDR3nt: TGTGCCAGCAGCCCAACCCTGCAGGGGAATGAGCAGTTCTTC; CDR3aa: CASSPTLQGNEQFF